This T cell receptor (beta chain) was documented in a study of blood T cell repertoires in COVID-19. Study-wide background: COVID-19 samples collected from the United States, Italy and Spain covered acute and convalescent phases. PBMCs, B-cell-depleted T cells, or T cells provided the cDNA or gDNA that made up the material.

How the authors handled the data: Amplified reference gene primers provided the basis for estimating nucleated cell counts. Profiling relied on immunoSEQ multiplex PCR, and the TCRdb table lists in-frame clones only, not all of them. The V and J calls and clone size were taken over from that table, and D and trimming were inferred from the DNA. In the table there are roughly 87,000 clones, approximately 84% of which are singletons. Germline assignment: CDR1 MNHEY and CDR2 SMNVEV (reference sequence). V lost 8 bases, J lost 3 bases, and 12 bases lay in between. This CDR3 has 13 amino acids. This TCR came from a woman aged 55-69 years with acute or convalescent COVID-19. Material: peripheral blood. The chain couples TRBV27 to TRBJ2-3; D unclear. CDR3 protein: CASRRVGTDTQYF. CDR3 bases: TGTGCCAGCCGACGGGTTGGGACAGATACGCAGTATTTT.